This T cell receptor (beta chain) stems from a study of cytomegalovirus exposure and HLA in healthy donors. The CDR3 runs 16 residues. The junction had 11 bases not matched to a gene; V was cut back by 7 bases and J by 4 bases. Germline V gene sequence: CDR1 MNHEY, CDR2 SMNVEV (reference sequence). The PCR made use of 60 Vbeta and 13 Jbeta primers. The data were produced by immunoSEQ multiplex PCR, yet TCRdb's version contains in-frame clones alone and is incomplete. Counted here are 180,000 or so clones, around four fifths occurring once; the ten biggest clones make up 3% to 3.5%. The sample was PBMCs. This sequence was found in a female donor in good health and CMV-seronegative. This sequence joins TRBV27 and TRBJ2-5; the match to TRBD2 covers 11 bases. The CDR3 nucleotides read TGTGCCAGCACGCAGAGGCTAGCGGGAGGCGGAGAGACCCAGTACTTC. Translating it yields CASTQRLAGGGETQYF.